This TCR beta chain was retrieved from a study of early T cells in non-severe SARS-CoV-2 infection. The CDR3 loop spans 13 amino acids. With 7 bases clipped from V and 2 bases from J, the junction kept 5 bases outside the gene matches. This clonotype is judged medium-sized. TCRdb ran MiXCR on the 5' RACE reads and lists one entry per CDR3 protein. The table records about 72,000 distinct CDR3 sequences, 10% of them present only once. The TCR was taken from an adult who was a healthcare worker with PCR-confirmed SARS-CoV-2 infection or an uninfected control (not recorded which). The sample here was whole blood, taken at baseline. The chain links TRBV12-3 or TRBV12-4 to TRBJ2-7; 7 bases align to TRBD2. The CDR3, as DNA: TGTGCCAGCAACTTGGGGGGGGCCTACGAGCAGTACTTC. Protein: CASNLGGAYEQYF.